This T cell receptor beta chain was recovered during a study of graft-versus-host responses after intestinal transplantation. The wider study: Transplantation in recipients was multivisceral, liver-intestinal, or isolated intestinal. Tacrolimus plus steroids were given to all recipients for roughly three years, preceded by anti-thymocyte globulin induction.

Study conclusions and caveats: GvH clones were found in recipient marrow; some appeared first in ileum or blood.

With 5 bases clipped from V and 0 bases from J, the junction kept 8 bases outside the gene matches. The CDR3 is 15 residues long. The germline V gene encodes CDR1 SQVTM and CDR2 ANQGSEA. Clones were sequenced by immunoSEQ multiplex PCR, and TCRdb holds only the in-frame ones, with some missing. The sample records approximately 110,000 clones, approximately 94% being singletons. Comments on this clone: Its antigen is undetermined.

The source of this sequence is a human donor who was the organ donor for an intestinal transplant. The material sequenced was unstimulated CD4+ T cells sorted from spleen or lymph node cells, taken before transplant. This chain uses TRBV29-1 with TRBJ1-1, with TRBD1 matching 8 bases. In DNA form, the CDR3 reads TGCAGCGTTCCCGGTCGACAGGGGATGAACACTGAAGCTTTCTTT. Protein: CSVPGRQGMNTEAFF.